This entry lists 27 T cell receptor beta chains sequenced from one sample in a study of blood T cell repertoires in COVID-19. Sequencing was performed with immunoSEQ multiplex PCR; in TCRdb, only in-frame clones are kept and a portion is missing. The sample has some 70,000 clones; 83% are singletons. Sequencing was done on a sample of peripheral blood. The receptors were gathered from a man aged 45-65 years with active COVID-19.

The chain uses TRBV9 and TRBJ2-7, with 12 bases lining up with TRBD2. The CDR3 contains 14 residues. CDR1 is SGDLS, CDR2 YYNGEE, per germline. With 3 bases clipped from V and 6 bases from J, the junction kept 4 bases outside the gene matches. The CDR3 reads CASSGLAGVGEQYF. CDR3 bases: TGTGCCAGCAGCGGACTAGCGGGAGTTGGCGAGCAGTACTTC.

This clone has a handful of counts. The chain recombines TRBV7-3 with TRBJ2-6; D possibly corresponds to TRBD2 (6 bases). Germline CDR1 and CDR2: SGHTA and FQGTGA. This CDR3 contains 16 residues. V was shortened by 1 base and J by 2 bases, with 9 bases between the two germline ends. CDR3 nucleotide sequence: TGTGCCAGCAGCTTAAGGCCTAGCGCTGGGGCCAACGTCCTGACTTTC. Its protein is CASSLRPSAGANVLTF.

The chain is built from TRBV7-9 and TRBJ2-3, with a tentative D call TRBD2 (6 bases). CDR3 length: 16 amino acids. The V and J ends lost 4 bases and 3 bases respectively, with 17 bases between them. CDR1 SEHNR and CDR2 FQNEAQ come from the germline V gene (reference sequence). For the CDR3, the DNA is TGTGCCAGCAGCTCCGGAAGGGCGGGATCAACAGATACGCAGTATTTT. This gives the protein CASSSGRAGSTDTQYF.

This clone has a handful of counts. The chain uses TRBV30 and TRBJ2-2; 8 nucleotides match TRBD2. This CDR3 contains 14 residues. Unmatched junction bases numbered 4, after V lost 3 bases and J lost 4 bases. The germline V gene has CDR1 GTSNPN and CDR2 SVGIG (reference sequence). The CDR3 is CAWSRLATTGELFF. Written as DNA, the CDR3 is TGTGCCTGGAGCAGACTAGCGACCACCGGGGAGCTGTTTTTT.

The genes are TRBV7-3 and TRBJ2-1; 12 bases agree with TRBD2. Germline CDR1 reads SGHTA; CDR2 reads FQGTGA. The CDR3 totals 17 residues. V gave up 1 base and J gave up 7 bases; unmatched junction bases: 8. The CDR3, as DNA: TGTGCCAGCAGCTTAAACTCCCCTAGCGGGAGGGGGAATGAGCAGTTCTTC. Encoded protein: CASSLNSPSGRGNEQFF.

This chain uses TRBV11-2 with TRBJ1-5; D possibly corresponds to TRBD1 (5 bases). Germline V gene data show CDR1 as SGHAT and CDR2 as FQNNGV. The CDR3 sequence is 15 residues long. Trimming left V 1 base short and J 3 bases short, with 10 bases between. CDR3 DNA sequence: TGTGCCAGCAGCTTAGGTCAGACAGACAATCAGCCCCAGCATTTT. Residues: CASSLGQTDNQPQHF.

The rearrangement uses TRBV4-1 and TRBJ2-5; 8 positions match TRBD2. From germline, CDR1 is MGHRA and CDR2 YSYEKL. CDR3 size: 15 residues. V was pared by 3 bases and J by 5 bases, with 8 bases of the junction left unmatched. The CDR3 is CASSQQAGARETQYF. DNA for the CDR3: TGCGCCAGCAGCCAGCAAGCGGGGGCGCGTGAGACCCAGTACTTC.

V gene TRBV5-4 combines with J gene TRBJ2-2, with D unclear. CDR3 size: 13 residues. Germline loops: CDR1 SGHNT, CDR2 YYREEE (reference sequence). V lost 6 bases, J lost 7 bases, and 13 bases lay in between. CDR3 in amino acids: CASTESPHGELFF. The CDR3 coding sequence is TGTGCCAGCACCGAGTCCCCCCACGGGGAGCTGTTTTTT.

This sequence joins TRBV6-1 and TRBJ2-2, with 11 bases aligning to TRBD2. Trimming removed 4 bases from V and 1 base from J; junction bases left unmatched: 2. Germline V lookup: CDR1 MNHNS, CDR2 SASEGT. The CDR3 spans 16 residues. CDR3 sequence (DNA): TGTGCCAGCAGTGGTAGCGGGGGGGAGAACACCGGGGAGCTGTTTTTT. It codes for CASSGSGGENTGELFF.

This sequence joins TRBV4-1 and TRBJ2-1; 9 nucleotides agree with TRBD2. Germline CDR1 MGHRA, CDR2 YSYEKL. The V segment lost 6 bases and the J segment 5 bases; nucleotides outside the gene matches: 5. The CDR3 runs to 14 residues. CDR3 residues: CASRRLAGDNEQFF. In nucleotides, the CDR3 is TGCGCCAGCAGAAGATTAGCGGGAGACAATGAGCAGTTCTTC.

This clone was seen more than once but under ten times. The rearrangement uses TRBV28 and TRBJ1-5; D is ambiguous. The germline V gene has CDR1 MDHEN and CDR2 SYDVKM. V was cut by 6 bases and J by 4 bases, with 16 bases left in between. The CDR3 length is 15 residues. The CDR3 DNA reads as TGTGCCAGCAGCCGCTCCGCAGGCCCAAATCAGCCCCAGCATTTT. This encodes CASSRSAGPNQPQHF.

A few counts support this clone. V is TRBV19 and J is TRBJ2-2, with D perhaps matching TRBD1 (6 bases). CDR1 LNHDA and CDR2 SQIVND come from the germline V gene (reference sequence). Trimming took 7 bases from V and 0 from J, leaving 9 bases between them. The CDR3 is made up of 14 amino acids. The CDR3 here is CASKRTANTGELFF. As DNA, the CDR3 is TGTGCCAGTAAGCGGACAGCGAACACCGGGGAGCTGTTTTTT.

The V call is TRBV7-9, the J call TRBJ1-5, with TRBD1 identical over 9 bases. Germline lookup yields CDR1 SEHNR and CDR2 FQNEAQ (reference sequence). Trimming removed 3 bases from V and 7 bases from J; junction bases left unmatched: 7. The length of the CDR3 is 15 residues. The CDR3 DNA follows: TGTGCCAGCAGCTTCGGGACAGGGTACGGCCAGCCCCAGCATTTT. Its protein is CASSFGTGYGQPQHF.

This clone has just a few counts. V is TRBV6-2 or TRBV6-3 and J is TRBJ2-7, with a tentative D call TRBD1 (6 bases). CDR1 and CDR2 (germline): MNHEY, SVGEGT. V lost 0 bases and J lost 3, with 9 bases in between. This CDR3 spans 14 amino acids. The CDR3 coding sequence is TGTGCCAGCAGTTACTCGGGACAAATCTACGAGCAGTACTTC. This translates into CASSYSGQIYEQYF.

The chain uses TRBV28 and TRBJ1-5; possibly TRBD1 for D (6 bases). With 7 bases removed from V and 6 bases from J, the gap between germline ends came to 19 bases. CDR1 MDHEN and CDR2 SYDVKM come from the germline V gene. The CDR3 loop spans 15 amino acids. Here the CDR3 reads CASIITGGGSQPQHF. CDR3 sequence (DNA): TGTGCCAGCATCATAACGGGGGGCGGATCTCAGCCCCAGCATTTT.

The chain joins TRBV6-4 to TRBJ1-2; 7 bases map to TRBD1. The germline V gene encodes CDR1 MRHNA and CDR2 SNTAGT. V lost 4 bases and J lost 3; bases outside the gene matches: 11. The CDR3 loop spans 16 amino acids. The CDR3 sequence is CASSGGLTGFDYGYTF. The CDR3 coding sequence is TGTGCCAGCAGTGGGGGCTTGACAGGGTTTGACTATGGCTACACCTTC.

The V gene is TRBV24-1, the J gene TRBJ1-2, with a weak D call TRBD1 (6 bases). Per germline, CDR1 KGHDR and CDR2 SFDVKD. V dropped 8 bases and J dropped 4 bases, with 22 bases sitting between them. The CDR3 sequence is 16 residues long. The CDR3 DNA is TGTGCCACCATCACAGTACAGGGCCGGGGGGGCTATGGCTACACCTTC. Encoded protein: CATITVQGRGGYGYTF.

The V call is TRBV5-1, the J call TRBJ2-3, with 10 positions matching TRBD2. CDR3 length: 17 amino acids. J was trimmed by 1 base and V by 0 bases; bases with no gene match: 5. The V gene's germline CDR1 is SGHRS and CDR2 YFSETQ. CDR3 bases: TGCGCCAGCAGCTTGGAAGGGACTAGCGCTCGCACAGATACGCAGTATTTT. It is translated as CASSLEGTSARTDTQYF.

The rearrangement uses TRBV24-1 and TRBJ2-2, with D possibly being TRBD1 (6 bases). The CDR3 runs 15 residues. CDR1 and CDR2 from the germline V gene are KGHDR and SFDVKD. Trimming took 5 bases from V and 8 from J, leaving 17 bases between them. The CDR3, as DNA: TGTGCCACCAGTGGCTCAACAGGGATTACAGGGGAGCTGTTTTTT. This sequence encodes CATSGSTGITGELFF.

The CDR3 bases are TGTGCCATCCCCCTTTTTGCGACAGGGGAAGGGTTACAGACCCAGTACTTC. As protein: CAIPLFATGEGLQTQYF. The gene calls are TRBV7-9 and TRBJ2-5; 8 nucleotides align to TRBD1. J was trimmed by 6 bases and V by 10 bases; bases with no gene match: 22. The germline CDR1 and CDR2 sequences are SEHNR and FQNEAQ (reference sequence). The CDR3 consists of 17 residues. Looking up the rest from reference TRBV7-9 and TRBJ2-5 gives the full variable domain: DTGVSQNPRHKITKRGQNVTFRCDPISEHNRLYWYRQTLGQGPEFLTYFQNEAQLEKSRLLSDRFSAERPKGSFSTLEIQRTEQGDSAMYLCAIPLFATGEGLQTQYFGPGTRLLVL.

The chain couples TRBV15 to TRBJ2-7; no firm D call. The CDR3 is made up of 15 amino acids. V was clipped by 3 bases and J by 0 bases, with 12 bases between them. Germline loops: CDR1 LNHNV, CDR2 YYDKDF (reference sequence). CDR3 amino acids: CATSRGSGSSYEQYF. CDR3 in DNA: TGTGCCACCAGCAGGGGCAGTGGTAGCTCCTACGAGCAGTACTTC.

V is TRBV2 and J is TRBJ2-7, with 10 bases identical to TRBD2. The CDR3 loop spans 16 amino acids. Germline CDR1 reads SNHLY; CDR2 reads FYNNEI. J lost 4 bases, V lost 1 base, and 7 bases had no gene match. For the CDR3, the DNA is TGTGCCAGCAGTGAAGGAGTAGCGGGGGGCCCTTACGAGCAGTACTTC. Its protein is CASSEGVAGGPYEQYF.

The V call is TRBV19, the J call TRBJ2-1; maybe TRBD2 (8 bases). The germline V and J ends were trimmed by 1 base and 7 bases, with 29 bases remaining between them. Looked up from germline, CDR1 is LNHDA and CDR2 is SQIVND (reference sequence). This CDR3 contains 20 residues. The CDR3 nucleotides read TGTGCCAGTAGTATAGCCGGGCAGGGGGTGTGGGGCGGGAGGTGGAATGAGCAGTTCTTC. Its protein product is CASSIAGQGVWGGRWNEQFF.

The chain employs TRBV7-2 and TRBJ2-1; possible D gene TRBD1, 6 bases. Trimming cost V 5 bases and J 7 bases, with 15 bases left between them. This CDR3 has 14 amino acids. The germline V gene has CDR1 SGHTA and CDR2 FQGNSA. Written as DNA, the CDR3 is TGTGCCAGCAGCCCCGGACAGAAGGGAAATGAGCAGTTCTTC. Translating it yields CASSPGQKGNEQFF. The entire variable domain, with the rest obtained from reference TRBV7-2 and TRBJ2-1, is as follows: GAGVSQSPSNKVTEKGKDVELRCDPISGHTALYWYRQSLGQGLEFLIYFQGNSAPDKSGLPSDRFSAERTGGSVSTLTIQRTQQEDSAVYLCASSPGQKGNEQFFGPGTRLTVL.

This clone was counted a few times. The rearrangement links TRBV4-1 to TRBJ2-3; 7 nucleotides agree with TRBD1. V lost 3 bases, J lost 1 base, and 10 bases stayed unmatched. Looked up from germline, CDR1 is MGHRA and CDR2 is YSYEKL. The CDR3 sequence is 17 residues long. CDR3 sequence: CASSQPYRGRGTDTQYF. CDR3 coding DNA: TGCGCCAGCAGCCAGCCGTACAGGGGCCGGGGCACAGATACGCAGTATTTT.

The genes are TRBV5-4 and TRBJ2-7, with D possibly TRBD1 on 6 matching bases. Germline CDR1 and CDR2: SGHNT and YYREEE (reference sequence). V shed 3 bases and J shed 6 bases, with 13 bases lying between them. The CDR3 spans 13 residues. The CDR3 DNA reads TGTGCCAGCAGCTCCGGACAGACTGGCGAGCAGTACTTC. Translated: CASSSGQTGEQYF.

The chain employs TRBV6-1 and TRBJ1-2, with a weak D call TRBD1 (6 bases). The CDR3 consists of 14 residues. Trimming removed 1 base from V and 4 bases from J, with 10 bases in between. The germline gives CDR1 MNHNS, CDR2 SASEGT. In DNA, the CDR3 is TGTGCCAGCAGTGAAGGGCAGGGGCCCTATGGCTACACCTTC. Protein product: CASSEGQGPYGYTF.